This T cell receptor (beta chain) was identified during a study of cytomegalovirus exposure and HLA in healthy donors (dated by TCRdb to 2015 to 2018). Regarding the complete study: An earlier analysis of 587 of the donors reported 250 to 300 Gb of sequence data and around 110 million unique TCR beta sequences from 150 million to 200 million T cells. The study profiled the T cell repertoires of some 610 subjects by immunosequencing and related them to cytomegalovirus serostatus. Donor age, sex, ethnicity and CMV serostatus were compiled together with the repertoire data. Across approximately 400 genotyped donors of the cohort, an average of approximately 220,000 unique TCR beta nucleotide sequences per donor were sequenced, and roughly 18% of those sequences were non-productive. The number of typed donors differed by locus: about 629-630 for A, B, C, DRB1 and DQB1; about 520 for DQA1; over 600 for DPA1; and around 470 for DPB1. Along with the roughly 610-subject first cohort, a separate validation cohort of over 90 different subjects was used. Of the 300 to 500 genotyped donors, 75% to 85% were placed in the genetic ancestry cluster associated with self-reported Caucasian donors. An early release that covered 640 HLA-typed donors contained about 300 gigabases of sequencing data and around 80 million unique TCR sequences. HLA typing included class I and class II loci at four-digit resolution. To decide whether each TCR beta V gene segment behaved as functional or pseudogenic, an earlier analysis of approximately 620 of the donors relied on high-throughput TCR beta sequencing. All discovery cohort repertoires had been generated on a single sequencing platform. In a later genetic analysis, genome-wide SNP genotypes for about three fifths of the roughly 670 donors were used, and that subset was treated as a discovery cohort. The later analysis used no new phenotypic data to find candidate immune exposures, relying instead on TCR beta sequences and their occurrence across donors. The study combined high-throughput TCR immunosequencing, statistical association of individual TCRs with disease status, and machine learning to predict cytomegalovirus infection status. In a later analysis, previously published TCR beta repertoires from 666 donors were re-analyzed and high-resolution HLA genotyping was added so that TCR occurrence patterns could be studied. The study was designed to test whether signatures of past pathogen exposure could be identified by cataloging public T cell receptors. Roughly five DR-DQ haplotypes were handled as single units for association and clustering because linkage in the cohort was strong. The investigation overall reported the following: A cluster of highly shared sequence variants was judged likely to be a technical artifact of the sequencing pipeline. In both the original and validation cohorts, the classifier was reported to diagnose cytomegalovirus status with high specificity and sensitivity. The presence/absence analyses assumed that sequencing depth was roughly uniform across donors, and that assumption may not be true. Because counts were too low, 15 to 20 rarely observed V segments, including chromosome 9 orphons, were excluded from the earlier analysis of 500 to 700 of the donors. While some public TCRs were present in many individuals, most TCR sequences turned up only very rarely across donors. Specific HLA alleles were associated with 15,000 to 20,000 TCR beta sequences at a false discovery rate of 0.05 in a later analysis. The authors suggested that the approach could potentially be generalized to other disease states and immunological phenotypes. In the study, some 160 TCR beta chains were listed as associated with cytomegalovirus. Three of the identified cytomegalovirus-associated TCR beta chains were confirmed in vitro to be specific for cytomegalovirus antigens. In a later analysis, HLA-associated TCR beta chains were found to be more clonally expanded and to have lower generation probabilities than equally common non-associated chains. A further reported finding was that TCR beta sequences accurately predicted the HLA-A and HLA-B alleles for most subjects in the first cohort. The 87-base-pair reads could not distinguish some IMGT-functional V segments, including TRBV6-2 and TRBV6-3, so those segments were excluded. This cohort had only TCR beta chains sequenced, and the lack of alpha or paired-chain data limited which features could be detected. Because HLA typing was missing for some donors at each locus, association tests included only the typed subset. In a later genetic analysis, fewer N-insertions in productive TCRs were reported among donors in an Asian-associated ancestry cluster than the approximately 630-donor mean. In a later genetic analysis, a missense DCLRE1C variant was associated with V-gene and J-gene trimming of TCR beta chains, and the association was replicated in an independent cohort. According to a later analysis, most CMV-associated TCR beta chains appeared to be HLA-restricted, and the HLA associations seemed to be driven largely by CMV exposure. Immune exposure information for the cohort was limited to CMV serostatus. Several of the top co-occurrence clusters appeared to be linked to parvovirus B19, influenza, CMV and Epstein-Barr virus, according to a later analysis. In an earlier analysis of under 600 of the donors, most TCR beta V segments were observed in productive rearrangements about 87% or about 30% of the time, broadly matching IMGT annotations. In a later analysis, the rate of TCR association differed among HLA loci, with DRB1 alleles having the most associated TCRs and HLA-C alleles having the fewest. Correlated functional status among segregating V segments might be attributable to linkage disequilibrium, but an unknown experimental factor could not be ruled out. When HLA alleles, especially DR and DQ, strongly co-occurred, attributing TCR associations to individual alleles was difficult.

The cohort was made up of roughly 670 healthy bone marrow donors. Cohort members were all nominally healthy when sampled, although unrecorded immune exposures were likely present. The donor tested CMV seropositive and was one of the 289 seropositive cohort members. A peripheral blood sample was provided by each donor, and peripheral blood mononuclear cells were used for TCR beta sequencing. The Qiagen DNeasy Blood Extraction Kit was used to extract genomic DNA from the blood cell samples. As encoded in the germline V gene, CDR1 is SGHVS while CDR2 is FQNEAQ. Germline trimming amounts to 2 bases on V and 3 bases on J, with 4 as the count of junction bases outside the gene matches. Measured from the cysteine to the phenylalanine, the CDR3 is 14 residues long. The sequence is cut down to CDR3 DNA, 42 bases in frame from base 1. The library was generated by the immunoSEQ multiplex PCR assay. For the multiplex PCR, a mixture combining 60 forward primers for TCR Vbeta segments and 13 reverse primers for TCR Jbeta segments was used. The CDR3 region of rearranged TCR beta genes was amplified from genomic DNA with a multiplex PCR assay. On the Illumina HiSeq System, the amplified TCR beta libraries were sequenced as 87-base-pair reads. Per the original workflow: A later analysis counted approximately 74 million unique TCR beta chains across the roughly 700 repertoires, and 10 million to 11 million of these chains were shared by at least two donors. Raw reads were error-corrected and collapsed into unique sequences by a nearest-neighbor algorithm in which closely related sequences were merged to remove PCR and sequencing errors. V, D and J gene segments were assigned by aligning CDR3 sequences to IMGT reference sequences. For a sequence to be retained, at least a six-nucleotide match to both a V gene segment and a J gene segment was required. A rearrangement counted as productive if the CDR3 had no stop codons and remained in frame with V and J, and every other rearrangement counted as non-productive. Following IMGT convention, CDR3 was defined as the stretch from the second conserved V-encoded cysteine up to the conserved J-encoded phenylalanine. Sequences without an unambiguous match to a single V gene segment were excluded from the earlier analysis of 450 to 750 of the donors. An earlier analysis of over 450 of the donors classified V segments as functional when productive rearrangements were above 56.7% and as segregating when the standard deviation between donors was above 5%. A statistical classification framework was built for diagnosing cytomegalovirus status from the catalog of TCR beta chain sequences. In a later analysis, V and J genes were assigned by comparing TCR nucleotide sequences against IMGT/GENE-DB human TR gene sequences. Using the TCRdist pipeline, a later analysis assigned CDR3 sequences along with most-parsimonious VDJ recombination scenarios. In a later analysis, every TCR beta chain was defined by the combination of its CDR3 amino acid sequence and its V-gene family, and reads without a unique V-gene family were dropped. To address suspected cross-contamination and a sequencing artifact, a later analysis removed a few hundred highly shared, low-generation-probability nucleotide sequences. For each public chain, a later analysis derived a clonal expansion index from normalized ranks of inferred template counts within each repertoire. In a later analysis, generation probabilities were computed with a VDJ recombination model fitted to out-of-frame rearrangements, and the resulting probabilities were checked against IGoR. In a later analysis, TCR-TCR, TCR-HLA and TCR-CMV co-occurrence was scored with hypergeometric tests, and a repertoire-size bias correction was applied to TCR pairs. False discovery rates were estimated in a later analysis by permuting HLA or CMV assignments 20 times. A later analysis grouped co-occurring TCRs with DBSCAN, adding TCRdist sequence similarity when clustering within HLA-allele-positive subsets. Repertoires with fewer than 30,000 or more than 120,000 public chains, plus five repertoires with anomalous nucleotide sharing, were excluded from co-occurrence clustering. Held by TCRdb, this immuneACCESS table contains in-frame sequences only and omits some clones. Under half of the omission traces to an unresolved V gene where checked; the cause of the rest is unknown. D and trimming come from the DNA, and the V and J calls and clone size come from that table. This sample is represented by approximately 120,000 clones; around four fifths of them were singletons. The top ten clonotypes cover around 7.7% of the sample.

Concerning this clone: Its binding antigen is unknown. Per-base qualities were not stored, and no clone one base away is much larger.

Sequencing was done on a sample of PBMCs. This sequence uses TRBV7-8 and TRBJ2-7, and 7 junctional nucleotides match TRBD1. The receptor was derived from a woman aged 45-65 years in good health and CMV-seropositive. In nucleotides, the sequence is TGTGCCAGCAGCTTACGGGGACAGCTCTACGAGCAGTACTTC. Protein translation: CASSLRGQLYEQYF.